This entry lists 30 T cell receptor beta chains sequenced from one sample in a study of shared clonotypes between healthy human individuals. Clones were sequenced by immunoSEQ multiplex PCR, and TCRdb holds only the in-frame ones, with some missing. Of around 300,000 clones in the sample, more than 75% were seen once. The sequenced sample consisted of memory CD8+ T cells sorted from blood. Subset indicated: CD45RO+ cells pooled with CCR7-negative TemRA cells. These receptor sequences come from a man aged 18 to 30 in good health.

Details on this clone: This sample also contains other DNA sequences that code for the same CDR3. The V gene is TRBV27, the J gene TRBJ2-7; D unresolved. Germline assignment: CDR1 MNHEY and CDR2 SMNVEV (reference sequence). This CDR3 spans 13 amino acids. The V end was cut by 5 bases, the J end by 2 bases, with 10 bases between. Here the CDR3 reads CASSIQGTYEQYF. Written as DNA, the CDR3 is TGTGCCAGCAGTATACAAGGAACCTACGAGCAGTACTTC.

The chain employs TRBV9 and TRBJ2-3, with 12 bases lining up with TRBD2. Trimming removed 5 bases from V and 2 bases from J; junction bases left unmatched: 9. This CDR3 is 17 amino acids long. Germline V lookup: CDR1 SGDLS, CDR2 YYNGEE. The CDR3 reads CASRAASGRGDTDTQYF. The CDR3 DNA reads TGTGCCAGCAGAGCGGCTAGCGGGAGGGGGGACACAGATACGCAGTATTTT. The full variable domain, in which reference TRBV9 and TRBJ2-3 provide the parts outside the CDR3, is DSGVTQTPKHLITATGQRVTLRCSPRSGDLSVYWYQQSLDQGLQFLIQYYNGEERAKGNILERFSAQQFPDLHSELNLSSLELGDSALYFCASRAASGRGDTDTQYFGPGTRLTVL.

The chain joins TRBV5-4 to TRBJ1-1; D is undetermined. The CDR3 has 13 amino acids. V was pared by 1 base and J by 4 bases, with 8 bases between. The germline gives CDR1 SGHNT, CDR2 YYREEE (reference sequence). This CDR3 is CASSLLLATEAFF. CDR3 nucleotides: TGTGCCAGCAGCTTGTTACTGGCCACTGAAGCTTTCTTT.

The chain couples TRBV10-3 to TRBJ2-5; D might be TRBD2 (6 bases). V lost 7 bases and J lost 5, with 17 bases in between. The CDR3 sequence is 14 residues long. Germline CDR1 ENHRY, CDR2 SYGVKD. The CDR3 coding sequence is TGTGCCATCACCAACGGGACTGGTGGGGAGACCCAGTACTTC. Its protein product is CAITNGTGGETQYF.

The chain joins TRBV9 to TRBJ2-1; 8 positions match TRBD2. Germline V CDR1 and CDR2: SGDLS, YYNGEE. The CDR3 contains 15 residues. The V and J ends lost 4 bases and 8 bases, in that order; junction bases with no gene match: 11. The CDR3 nucleotides are TGTGCCAGCAGCCCCTTGGTAGCGGGGCTCGATGAGCAGTTCTTC. Residues: CASSPLVAGLDEQFF.

The rearrangement uses TRBV11-2 and TRBJ2-7; tentatively, D is TRBD2 (6 bases). The CDR3 contains 15 residues. The V and J ends lost 1 base and 3 bases respectively, with 13 bases between them. Germline CDR1 and CDR2: SGHAT and FQNNGV. This CDR3 is CASSLGPGSYYEQYF. The DNA of the CDR3 is TGTGCCAGCAGCTTAGGGCCCGGGAGTTACTACGAGCAGTACTTC.

The J gene is TRBJ2-5, the V gene TRBV28; D is undetermined. V lost 6 bases and J lost 1, with 12 bases in between. This CDR3 is built from 14 residues. Germline CDR1 MDHEN, CDR2 SYDVKM. CDR3 protein: CASSLDTSQETQYF. The CDR3 nucleotides read TGTGCCAGCAGCCTCGACACATCCCAAGAGACCCAGTACTTC.

This chain joins TRBV28 and TRBJ2-7, with TRBD2 identical over 8 bases. With V trimmed by 6 bases and J by 2 bases, 9 bases remained unmatched. There are 15 residues in the CDR3. Germline-derived CDR1 and CDR2 are MDHEN and SYDVKM. CDR3 bases: TGTGCCAGCAGCCACTGGCGGGGGGACCCCTACGAGCAGTACTTC. This translates into CASSHWRGDPYEQYF.

This sequence joins TRBV2 and TRBJ1-1; D unclear. V was clipped by 2 bases and J by 8 bases, with 9 bases between them. Looked up from germline, CDR1 is SNHLY and CDR2 is FYNNEI. The CDR3 runs to 12 residues. The DNA for the CDR3 is TGTGCCAGCAGTGAAATAAACTACGAAGCTTTCTTT. This gives the protein CASSEINYEAFF. Full variable domain (rest looked up from reference TRBV2 and TRBJ1-1): EPEVTQTPSHQVTQMGQEVILRCVPISNHLYFYWYRQILGQKVEFLVSFYNNEISEKSEIFDDQFSVERPDGSNFTLKIRSTKLEDSAMYFCASSEINYEAFFGQGTRLTVV.

The chain has TRBV7-9 and TRBJ1-2, with D perhaps TRBD1 (5 bases). The germline CDR1 and CDR2 sequences are SEHNR and FQNEAQ (reference sequence). The CDR3 sequence is 15 residues long. V lost 8 bases and J 0 bases, leaving 16 bases between the germline ends. The CDR3 DNA reads TGTGCCAGCGGGGCAAGGTGGGACTCTAACTATGGCTACACCTTC. Translating it yields CASGARWDSNYGYTF.

The V call is TRBV7-9, the J call TRBJ1-2; D is undetermined. Germline V lookup: CDR1 SEHNR, CDR2 FQNEAQ (reference sequence). V was clipped by 5 bases and J by 2 bases, with 12 bases between them. The CDR3 consists of 14 residues. CDR3 loop: CASSHGFWNYGYTF. The CDR3, as DNA: TGTGCCAGCAGCCATGGGTTTTGGAACTATGGCTACACCTTC.

Concerning this clone: Additional DNA sequences in this sample encode the identical CDR3. The chain joins TRBV7-9 to TRBJ2-7; TRBD1 matches 8 bases. The CDR3 length is 15 residues. The trim removed 4 bases at V and 2 bases at J, leaving 7 bases unmatched. The germline CDR1 and CDR2 sequences are SEHNR and FQNEAQ (reference sequence). CDR3 loop: CASSSGQGSPYEQYF. The CDR3 nucleotides are TGTGCCAGCAGCTCTGGACAGGGAAGTCCCTACGAGCAGTACTTC. The full variable domain, rest sourced from reference TRBV7-9 and TRBJ2-7, is DTGVSQNPRHKITKRGQNVTFRCDPISEHNRLYWYRQTLGQGPEFLTYFQNEAQLEKSRLLSDRFSAERPKGSFSTLEIQRTEQGDSAMYLCASSSGQGSPYEQYFGPGTRLTVT.

The rearrangement joins TRBV2 to TRBJ2-1; D gene unclear. Trimming stripped 4 bases from V and 8 bases from J, with 6 bases between. This CDR3 is 11 amino acids long. CDR1 SNHLY and CDR2 FYNNEI come from the germline V gene. DNA of the CDR3: TGTGCCAGCAGTGGCGTCCATGAGCAGTTCTTC. The encoded protein is CASSGVHEQFF. The full variable domain, rest sourced from reference TRBV2 and TRBJ2-1, is EPEVTQTPSHQVTQMGQEVILRCVPISNHLYFYWYRQILGQKVEFLVSFYNNEISEKSEIFDDQFSVERPDGSNFTLKIRSTKLEDSAMYFCASSGVHEQFFGPGTRLTVL.

This clone occurred once. This chain connects TRBV28 to TRBJ1-5; TRBD1 matches 7 bases. Germline V lookup: CDR1 MDHEN, CDR2 SYDVKM. The length of the CDR3 is 17 residues. V dropped 5 bases and J dropped 2; count of bases not matched to a gene: 12. The CDR3 spells CASSGPRQGGGNQPQHF. The CDR3 DNA reads TGTGCCAGCAGTGGACCCCGACAGGGTGGGGGCAATCAGCCCCAGCATTTT. Variable domain in full (rest from reference TRBV28 and TRBJ1-5): DVKVTQSSRYLVKRTGEKVFLECVQDMDHENMFWYRQDPGLGLRLIYFSYDVKMKEKGDIPEGYSVSREKKERFSLILESASTNQTSMYLCASSGPRQGGGNQPQHFGDGTRLSIL.

This clone has a single count. Other nucleotide sequences from this sample produce the same CDR3. The V and J genes are TRBV6-5 and TRBJ2-1; maybe TRBD2 (6 bases). The CDR3 spans 16 residues. Germline V gene sequence: CDR1 MNHEY, CDR2 SVGAGI. V gave up 0 bases and J gave up 0 bases, with 9 bases separating them. CDR3 sequence reads: CASSYSGGSSYNEQFF. CDR3 bases: TGTGCCAGCAGTTACTCCGGGGGTTCCTCCTACAATGAGCAGTTCTTC.

The CDR3 coding sequence is TGTGCCAGCAGCAAACTCTGGGTGAACAGGGATTCCCTCTTC. It specifies CASSKLWVNRDSLF. The J gene is TRBJ1-2, the V gene TRBV21-1; TRBD1, the D gene given by the table, was not confirmed from the DNA. TRBV21-1 is annotated as a pseudogene. The length of the CDR3 is 14 residues.

This sequence joins TRBV2 and TRBJ2-7; 12 nucleotides agree with TRBD2. Germline CDR1 is SNHLY and CDR2 is FYNNEI. The CDR3 is made up of 14 amino acids. Trimming at V came to 4 bases and at J to 5 bases, leaving 3 bases not matched to a gene. CDR3: CASSGGLAGNEQYF. In DNA form, the CDR3 reads TGTGCCAGCAGTGGAGGACTAGCGGGAAACGAGCAGTACTTC.

The chain employs TRBV2 and TRBJ2-7, with D maybe TRBD2 (5 bases). V lost 5 bases and J 2 bases, leaving 37 bases between the germline ends. CDR1 and CDR2 (germline): SNHLY, FYNNEI. This CDR3 is 22 amino acids long. CDR3 protein: CASSKVKTLAERTTPSTYEQYF. CDR3 bases: TGTGCCAGCAGTAAGGTCAAAACCCTAGCCGAGCGAACAACGCCCTCGACCTACGAGCAGTACTTC.

CDR3 nucleotides: TGTGCCAGCAGCTTTTTAGGGACTGGAAACACCATATATTTT. Amino acid sequence: CASSFLGTGNTIYF. The V gene is TRBV7-9, the J gene TRBJ1-3, with D unresolved. Germline assignment: CDR1 SEHNR and CDR2 FQNEAQ (reference sequence). Trimming stripped 3 bases from V and 2 bases from J, with 8 bases between. The CDR3 runs 14 residues.

This clone has a single count. The chain couples TRBV4-1 to TRBJ2-7, with 10 bases identical to TRBD1. The germline gives CDR1 MGHRA, CDR2 YSYEKL. The junction had 3 bases not matched to a gene; V was cut back by 4 bases and J by 0 bases. The CDR3 consists of 15 residues. The CDR3 loop is CASSLGQGHSYEQYF. CDR3 bases: TGCGCCAGCAGCCTGGGACAGGGGCACTCCTACGAGCAGTACTTC.

The chain carries TRBV29-1 and TRBJ2-7; 8 positions match TRBD2. The trim removed 0 bases at V and 0 bases at J, leaving 4 bases unmatched. Germline CDR1 reads SQVTM; CDR2 reads ANQGSEA. The CDR3 has 15 residues. The CDR3 coding sequence is TGCAGCGTTGAAGACAGCGGGGGCAGCTCCTACGAGCAGTACTTC. As protein: CSVEDSGGSSYEQYF.

The chain uses TRBV6-1 and TRBJ2-1; 9 nucleotides line up with TRBD2. V shed 8 bases and J 15 bases; nucleotides not matched to a gene: 8. This CDR3 region has 11 residues. Germline CDR1 is MNHNS and CDR2 is SASEGT. CDR3 sequence reads: CASLAGPRPFF. The CDR3 DNA follows: TGTGCCAGCCTAGCGGGGCCCAGACCGTTCTTC.

This clone has a single count. V gene TRBV5-1 combines with J gene TRBJ2-7; 8 nucleotides match TRBD2. The CDR3 loop spans 13 amino acids. The germline V gene has CDR1 SGHRS and CDR2 YFSETQ. Losses at the gene ends were 3 bases for V and 6 bases for J; bases not matched to a gene: 5. CDR3: CASSYFGGAEQYF. The CDR3 DNA sequence: TGCGCCAGCAGCTATTTCGGGGGGGCCGAGCAGTACTTC.

The chain has TRBV13 and TRBJ2-7; D is unclear. Trimming pared 2 bases from V and 2 bases from J, leaving 13 bases between. The germline CDR1 and CDR2 sequences are PRHDT and FYEKMQ (reference sequence). The CDR3 contains 15 residues. The CDR3 nucleotides are TGTGCCAGCAGCTTACGAACTGCGATAACCTACGAGCAGTACTTC. This translates into CASSLRTAITYEQYF.

This chain links TRBV28 with TRBJ2-7; no clear D gene. Germline V gives CDR1 MDHEN, CDR2 SYDVKM. V dropped 0 bases and J dropped 4 bases, with 10 bases sitting between them. This CDR3 contains 14 residues. CDR3 sequence reads: CASSLWTKEYEQYF. CDR3 DNA: TGTGCCAGCAGTTTATGGACGAAGGAGTACGAGCAGTACTTC.

V usage is TRBV4-3 and J usage is TRBJ2-1, with 8 bases aligning to TRBD2. Germline values: CDR1 LGHNA, CDR2 YSLEER. The CDR3 totals 19 residues. The trim removed 0 bases at V and 9 bases at J, leaving 19 bases unmatched. The CDR3 bases are TGCGCCAGCAGCCAAGAGGGACTAGGGGAGGGCTTTCCCGCTGGTGAGCAGTTCTTC. It specifies CASSQEGLGEGFPAGEQFF.

At least ten counts were recorded for this clone. The chain combines TRBV5-1 with TRBJ2-1; D gene uncertain. There are 16 residues in the CDR3. Germline values: CDR1 SGHRS, CDR2 YFSETQ. V lost 2 bases to trimming and J lost 0 bases, with 12 bases between them. CDR3 loop: CASSLGRKVSYNEQFF. The CDR3 DNA follows: TGCGCCAGCAGCTTAGGACGGAAGGTCTCCTACAATGAGCAGTTCTTC.

V is TRBV10-2 and J is TRBJ1-1, with D possibly TRBD1 on 6 matching bases. The CDR3 covers 17 residues. Germline lookup yields CDR1 WSHSY and CDR2 SAAADI. V lost 0 bases and J lost 2, with 16 bases in between. This CDR3 reads CASSESDPTGINTEAFF. The CDR3 DNA is TGCGCCAGCAGTGAGTCGGATCCGACAGGAATTAACACTGAAGCTTTCTTT.

The V call is TRBV10-2, the J call TRBJ1-2, with TRBD1 matching 7 bases. Unmatched junction bases numbered 5, after V lost 0 bases and J lost 4 bases. This CDR3 contains 15 residues. The germline CDR1 and CDR2 sequences are WSHSY and SAAADI. DNA of the CDR3: TGCGCCAGCAGTGAGTCTGTAGGGGGCGGCTATGGCTACACCTTC. It encodes CASSESVGGGYGYTF.

The V and J genes are TRBV7-6 and TRBJ2-3; D is perhaps TRBD1 or TRBD2 (5 bases each). This CDR3 region has 16 residues. V lost 4 bases and J lost 3, with 17 bases in between. Germline assignment: CDR1 SGHVS and CDR2 FNYEAQ. CDR3 region: CASSYETGQGTDTQYF. The CDR3 bases are TGTGCCAGCAGCTATGAGACGGGGCAGGGAACAGATACGCAGTATTTT.